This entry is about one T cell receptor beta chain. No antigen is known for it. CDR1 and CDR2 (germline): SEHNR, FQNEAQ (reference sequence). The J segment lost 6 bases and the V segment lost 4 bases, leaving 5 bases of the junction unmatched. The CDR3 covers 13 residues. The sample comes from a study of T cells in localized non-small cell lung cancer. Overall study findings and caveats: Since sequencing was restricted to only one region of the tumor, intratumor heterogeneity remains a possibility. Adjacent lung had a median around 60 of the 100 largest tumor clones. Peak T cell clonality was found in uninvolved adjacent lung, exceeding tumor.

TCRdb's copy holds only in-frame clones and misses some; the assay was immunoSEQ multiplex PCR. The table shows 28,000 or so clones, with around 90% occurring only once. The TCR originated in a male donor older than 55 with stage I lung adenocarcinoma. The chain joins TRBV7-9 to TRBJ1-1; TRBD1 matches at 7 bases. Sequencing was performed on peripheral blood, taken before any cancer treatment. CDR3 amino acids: CASSYTGVAEAFF. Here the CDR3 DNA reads TGTGCCAGCAGCTACACAGGGGTGGCTGAAGCTTTCTTT.